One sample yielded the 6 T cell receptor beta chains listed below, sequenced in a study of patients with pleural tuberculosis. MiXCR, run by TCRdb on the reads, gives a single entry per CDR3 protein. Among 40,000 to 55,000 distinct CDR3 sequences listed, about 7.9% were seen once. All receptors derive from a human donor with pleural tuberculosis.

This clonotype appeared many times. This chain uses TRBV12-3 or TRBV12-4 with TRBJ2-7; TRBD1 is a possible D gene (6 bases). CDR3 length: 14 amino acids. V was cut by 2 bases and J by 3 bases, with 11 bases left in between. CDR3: CASSLRTEDYEQYF. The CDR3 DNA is TGTGCCAGCAGTTTACGGACAGAAGACTACGAGCAGTACTTC.

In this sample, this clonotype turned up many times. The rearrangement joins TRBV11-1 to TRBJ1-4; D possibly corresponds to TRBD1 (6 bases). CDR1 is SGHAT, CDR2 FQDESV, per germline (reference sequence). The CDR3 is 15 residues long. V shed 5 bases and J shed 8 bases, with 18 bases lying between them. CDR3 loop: CASSDYRVSGEKLFF. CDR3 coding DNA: TGTGCCAGCAGCGACTACAGGGTCTCAGGGGAAAAACTGTTTTTT. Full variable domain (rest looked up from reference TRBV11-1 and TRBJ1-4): EAEVAQSPRYKITEKSQAVAFWCDPISGHATLYWYRQILGQGPELLVQFQDESVVDDSQLPKDRFSAERLKGVDSTLKIQPAELGDSAMYLCASSDYRVSGEKLFFGSGTQLSVL.

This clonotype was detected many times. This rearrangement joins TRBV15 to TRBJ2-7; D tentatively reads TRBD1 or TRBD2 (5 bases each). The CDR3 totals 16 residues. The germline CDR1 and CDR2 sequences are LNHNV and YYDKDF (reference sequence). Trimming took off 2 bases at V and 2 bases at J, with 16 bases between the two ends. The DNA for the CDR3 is TGTGCCACCAGCAGACGGTTCGGGGACGTTACCTACGAGCAGTACGTC. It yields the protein CATSRRFGDVTYEQYV.

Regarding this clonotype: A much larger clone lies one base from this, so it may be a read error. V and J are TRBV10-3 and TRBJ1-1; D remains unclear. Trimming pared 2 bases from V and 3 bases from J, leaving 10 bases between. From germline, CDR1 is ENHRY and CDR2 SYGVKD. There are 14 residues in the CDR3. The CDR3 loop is CAISESVTDTEAFF. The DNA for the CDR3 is TGTGCCATCAGTGAGAGTGTCACGGACACTGAAGCTTTCTTT.

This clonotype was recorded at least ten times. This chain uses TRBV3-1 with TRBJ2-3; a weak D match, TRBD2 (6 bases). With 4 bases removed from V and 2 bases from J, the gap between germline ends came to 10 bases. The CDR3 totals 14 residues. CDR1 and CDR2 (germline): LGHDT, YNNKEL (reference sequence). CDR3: CASSLAGNTDTQYF. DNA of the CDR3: TGTGCCAGCAGCCTGGCGGGGAACACAGATACGCAGTATTTT.

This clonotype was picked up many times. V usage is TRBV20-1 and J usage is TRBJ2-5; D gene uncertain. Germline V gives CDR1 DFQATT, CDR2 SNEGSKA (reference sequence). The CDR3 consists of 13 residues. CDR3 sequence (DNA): TGCAGCGTACTGGAGCTAACCGTGGAGACCCAGTACTTC. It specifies CSVLELTVETQYF.